These 20 T cell receptor beta chains were sequenced from one sample in a study of blood T cell repertoires in COVID-19. Method: immunoSEQ multiplex PCR; TCRdb's copy keeps in-frame clones and lacks some. The repertoire holds fewer than 150,000 clones, with around 88% as singletons. Sequencing used peripheral blood. The origin of the receptors is a woman between 50 and 59 years old who had recovered from COVID-19.

This chain joins TRBV5-1 and TRBJ1-4, with 7 nucleotides matching TRBD1. CDR3 length: 14 amino acids. Trimming removed 0 bases from V and 8 bases from J; junction bases left unmatched: 4. Per germline, CDR1 SGHRS and CDR2 YFSETQ. The CDR3 reads CASSLEGASEKLFF. As DNA, the CDR3 is TGCGCCAGCAGCTTGGAGGGGGCCAGCGAAAAACTGTTTTTT.

The chain combines TRBV19 with TRBJ1-5, with 7 bases lining up with TRBD1. This CDR3 comprises 13 residues. Germline V CDR1 and CDR2: LNHDA, SQIVND (reference sequence). The ends lost 7 bases at V and 6 bases at J; junction bases unmatched: 6. CDR3 DNA: TGTGCCAGTACCCGACAGGGAGGTCAGCCCCAGCATTTT. Residues: CASTRQGGQPQHF.

The chain employs TRBV5-4 and TRBJ2-3; D might be TRBD1 (6 bases). From germline, CDR1 is SGHNT and CDR2 YYREEE (reference sequence). The CDR3 totals 13 residues. The V and J ends lost 4 bases and 4 bases respectively, with 10 bases between them. This CDR3 is CASSRRQADTQYF. DNA for the CDR3: TGTGCCAGCAGCCGAAGACAGGCAGATACGCAGTATTTT.

The chain employs TRBV5-6 and TRBJ2-7; no reliable D call. Germline values: CDR1 SGHDT, CDR2 YYEEEE. The CDR3 runs 11 residues. The V gene lost 1 base and the J gene lost 6 bases, with 5 bases spanning the gap. DNA of the CDR3: TGTGCCAGCAGCTTGTTCTCCGAGCAGTACTTC. This sequence encodes CASSLFSEQYF.

J is TRBJ2-5 and V is TRBV6-2 or TRBV6-3; tentative D call: TRBD1 (5 bases). Germline values: CDR1 MNHEY, CDR2 SVGEGT. The CDR3 loop spans 14 amino acids. V gave up 6 bases and J gave up 1 base, with 12 bases separating them. The CDR3 coding sequence is TGTGCCAGCAGCCTAAGCGACAGCCAAGAGACCCAGTACTTC. This gives the protein CASSLSDSQETQYF.

The chain couples TRBV18 to TRBJ2-1, with TRBD2 as a possible D gene (7 bases). Trimming removed 5 bases from V and 8 bases from J, with 13 bases in between. This CDR3 is 13 amino acids long. Germline CDR1 reads KGHSH; CDR2 reads LQKENI. DNA of the CDR3: TGTGCCAGCTCATCGTCGGGGGGCTATGAGCAGTTCTTC. This codes for CASSSSGGYEQFF.

This clone is a singleton in its sample. V gene TRBV7-8 combines with J gene TRBJ2-7; D is uncertain. The CDR3 loop spans 14 amino acids. Germline V gene sequence: CDR1 SGHVS, CDR2 FQNEAQ. V was trimmed by 5 bases and J by 3 bases, leaving 14 bases between them. This chain's CDR3 is CASSPRRTNYEQYF. The CDR3, as DNA: TGTGCCAGCAGCCCACGCCGAACTAACTACGAGCAGTACTTC.

This clone was observed once. The chain has TRBV7-3 and TRBJ2-5, with a possible D match to TRBD2 (5 bases). CDR1 SGHTA and CDR2 FQGTGA come from the germline V gene. The V and J ends lost 2 bases and 5 bases respectively, with 12 bases between them. The CDR3 extends over 14 amino acids. DNA of the CDR3: TGTGCCAGCAGCTTAGCGGGCAAAAAGGAGACCCAGTACTTC. Translated: CASSLAGKKETQYF. The whole variable domain, filled in from reference TRBV7-3 and TRBJ2-5, reads GAGVSQTPSNKVTEKGKYVELRCDPISGHTALYWYRQSLGQGPEFLIYFQGTGAADDSGLPNDRFFAVRPEGSVSTLKIQRTERGDSAVYLCASSLAGKKETQYFGPGTRLLVL.

As concerns this clone: Other DNA sequences in the sample encode the same CDR3. The chain employs TRBV7-2 and TRBJ1-5; D might be TRBD1 (5 bases). The CDR3 totals 15 residues. Germline CDR1 and CDR2: SGHTA and FQGNSA. Trimming took off 1 base at V and 1 base at J, with 8 bases between the two ends. In DNA form, the CDR3 reads TGTGCCAGCAGCTTAGGGCAGGGAAGCAATCAGCCCCAGCATTTT. The encoded protein is CASSLGQGSNQPQHF.

CDR3 DNA: TGTGCCAGTAAGGCAGGAGGGTGGATGAACACTGAAGCTTTCTTT. It translates to CASKAGGWMNTEAFF. V is TRBV19 and J is TRBJ1-1, with D uncertain. The V end was cut by 7 bases, the J end by 0 bases, with 15 bases between. CDR1 and CDR2 from the germline V gene are LNHDA and SQIVND (reference sequence). The CDR3 has 15 amino acids.

V gene TRBV5-1 combines with J gene TRBJ1-2; tentatively, D is TRBD1 (6 bases). The V end was cut by 6 bases, the J end by 7 bases, with 16 bases between. Germline values: CDR1 SGHRS, CDR2 YFSETQ. The CDR3 runs to 13 residues. The CDR3, as DNA: TGCGCCAGCAACATGAATGGGGGCCGTGGCTACACCTTC. Translating it yields CASNMNGGRGYTF.

With regard to this clone: One end of the junction does not line up with germline, which may come from a read error. The V gene is TRBV3-1 (or the pseudogene TRBV3-2), the J gene TRBJ1-2; weak D call: TRBD1 (6 bases). The CDR3 consists of 16 residues. CDR1 LGHDT and CDR2 YNNKEL come from the germline V gene (reference sequence). The chain's CDR3 is CASSQVVTGSNYGYTF. The CDR3 DNA reads as TGTGCCAGCAGTCAAGTTGTGACAGGCTCTAACTATGGCTACACCTTC.

This clone was observed a handful of times. V gene TRBV5-1 combines with J gene TRBJ1-5, with 7 bases fitting TRBD1. Germline CDR1 SGHRS, CDR2 YFSETQ. With V trimmed by 0 bases and J by 6 bases, 6 bases remained unmatched. The CDR3 totals 15 residues. Written as DNA, the CDR3 is TGCGCCAGCAGCTTGGGGGACAGCAGAGGTCAGCCCCAGCATTTT. Its protein product is CASSLGDSRGQPQHF.

The chain is built from TRBV11-1 and TRBJ2-1; 7 bases are shared with TRBD2. The CDR3 is 12 residues long. CDR1 is SGHAT and CDR2 is FQDESV in the germline V gene (reference sequence). J lost 4 bases, V lost 6 bases, and 0 bases had no gene match. The CDR3 here is CASRAGYNEQFF. The CDR3 DNA follows: TGTGCCAGCAGAGCGGGGTACAATGAGCAGTTCTTC.

This sequence joins TRBV11-2 and TRBJ2-7; a possible D gene is TRBD2 (5 bases). V was shortened by 5 bases and J by 5 bases, with 16 bases between the two germline ends. The CDR3 runs to 14 residues. CDR1 and CDR2 from the germline V gene are SGHAT and FQNNGV. The CDR3: CASSRTHVEDEQYF. DNA for the CDR3: TGTGCCAGCAGCCGGACTCATGTTGAGGACGAGCAGTACTTC. Based on the CDR3 plus reference TRBV11-2 and TRBJ2-7, the full variable domain is EAGVAQSPRYKIIEKRQSVAFWCNPISGHATLYWYQQILGQGPKLLIQFQNNGVVDDSQLPKDRFSAERLKGVDSTLKIQPAKLEDSAVYLCASSRTHVEDEQYFGPGTRLTVT.

This rearrangement joins TRBV2 to TRBJ2-1; tentative D call: TRBD2 (6 bases). This CDR3 is 12 amino acids long. Trimming stripped 5 bases from V and 8 bases from J, with 10 bases between. Per the germline V gene, CDR1 is SNHLY and CDR2 is FYNNEI. The CDR3 DNA sequence: TGTGCCAGCAGTCAGACTAGATATGAGCAGTTCTTC. It codes for CASSQTRYEQFF.

This clone has a single count. The chain joins TRBV6-6 to TRBJ2-5; 9 bases fit TRBD1. CDR1 is MNHNY and CDR2 is SVGAGI in the germline V gene (reference sequence). This CDR3 has 18 amino acids. V lost 6 bases, J lost 9 bases, and 23 bases stayed unmatched. DNA of the CDR3: TGTGCCAGCAGCCGAGGTTCGCGCGGGACAGGGAGGTTTTCGGCCCAGTACTTC. It codes for CASSRGSRGTGRFSAQYF.

V and J are TRBV5-1 and TRBJ2-1; TRBD2 matches at 8 bases. The length of the CDR3 is 14 residues. Looked up from germline, CDR1 is SGHRS and CDR2 is YFSETQ. J gave up 10 bases and V 4 bases, and 10 bases lay outside the gene matches. In DNA, the CDR3 is TGCGCCAGCAGCGTTGGCACTAGCGGAAGGGAGCAGTTCTTC. Its protein product is CASSVGTSGREQFF.

This clone was seen once. The rearrangement uses TRBV7-9 and TRBJ2-1; weak D call: TRBD1 (5 bases). The CDR3 sequence is 13 residues long. Germline values: CDR1 SEHNR, CDR2 FQNEAQ (reference sequence). V was pared by 5 bases and J by 9 bases, with 14 bases between. The CDR3 bases are TGTGCCAGCAGCCGCGACAGTTTCGGTGAGCAGTTCTTC. Its protein is CASSRDSFGEQFF.

This chain connects TRBV2 to TRBJ1-5, with 7 bases identical to TRBD1. Trimming cost V 4 bases and J 0 bases; bases outside gene matches: 3. This CDR3 region has 15 residues. In germline, CDR1 is SNHLY, CDR2 FYNNEI. DNA for the CDR3: TGTGCCAGCAGTGGACAGGGCTCTAGCAATCAGCCCCAGCATTTT. Its protein product is CASSGQGSSNQPQHF.